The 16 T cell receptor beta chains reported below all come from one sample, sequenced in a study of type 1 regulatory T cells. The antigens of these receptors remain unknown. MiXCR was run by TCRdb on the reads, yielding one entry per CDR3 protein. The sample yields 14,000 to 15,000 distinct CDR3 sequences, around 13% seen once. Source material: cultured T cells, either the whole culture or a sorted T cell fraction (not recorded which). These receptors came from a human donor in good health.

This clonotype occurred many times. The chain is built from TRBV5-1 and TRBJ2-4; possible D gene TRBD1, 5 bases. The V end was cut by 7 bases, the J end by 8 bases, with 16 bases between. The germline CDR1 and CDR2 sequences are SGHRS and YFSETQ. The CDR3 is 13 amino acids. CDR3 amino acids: CASGAFFGDIQYF. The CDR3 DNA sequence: TGCGCCAGCGGGGCCTTTTTCGGAGACATTCAGTACTTC.

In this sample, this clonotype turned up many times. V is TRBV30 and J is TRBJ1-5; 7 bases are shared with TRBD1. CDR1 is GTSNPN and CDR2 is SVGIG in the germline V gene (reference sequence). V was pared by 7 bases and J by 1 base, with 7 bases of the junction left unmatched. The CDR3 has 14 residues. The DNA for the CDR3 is TGTGCCTTGGACAGGATAGGAAGCAATCAGCCCCAGCATTTT. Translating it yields CALDRIGSNQPQHF.

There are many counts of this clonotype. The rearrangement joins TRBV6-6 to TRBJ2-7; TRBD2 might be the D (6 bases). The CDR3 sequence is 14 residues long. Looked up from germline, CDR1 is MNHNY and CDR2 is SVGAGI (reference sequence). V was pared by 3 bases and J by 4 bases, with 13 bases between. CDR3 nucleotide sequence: TGTGCCAGCAGTTATCAGGAGGGAGTTTACGAGCAGTACTTC. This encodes CASSYQEGVYEQYF.

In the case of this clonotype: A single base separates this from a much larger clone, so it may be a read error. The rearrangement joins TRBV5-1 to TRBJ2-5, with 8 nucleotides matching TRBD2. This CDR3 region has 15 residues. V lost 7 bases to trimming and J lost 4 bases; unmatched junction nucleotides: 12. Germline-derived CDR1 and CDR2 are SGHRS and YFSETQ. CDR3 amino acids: CASGSSQTSAETQYF. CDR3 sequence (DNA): TGCGCCAGCGGCTCCTCTCAGACTAGCGCAGAGACCCAGTACTTC.

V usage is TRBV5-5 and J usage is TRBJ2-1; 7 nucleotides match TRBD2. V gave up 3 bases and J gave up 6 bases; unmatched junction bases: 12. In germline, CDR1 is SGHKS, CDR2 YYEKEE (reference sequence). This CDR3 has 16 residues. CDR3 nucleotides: TGTGCCAGCAGCTCACCGGCGGGAGTTTTATTCAATGAGCAGTTCTTC. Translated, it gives CASSSPAGVLFNEQFF.

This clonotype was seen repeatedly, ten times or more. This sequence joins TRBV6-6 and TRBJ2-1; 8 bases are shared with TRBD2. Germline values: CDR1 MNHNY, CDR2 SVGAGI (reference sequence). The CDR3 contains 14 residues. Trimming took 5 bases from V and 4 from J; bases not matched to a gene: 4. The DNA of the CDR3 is TGTGCCAGCAGTAGGACTAGCAGTTACAATGAGCAGTTCTTC. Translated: CASSRTSSYNEQFF.

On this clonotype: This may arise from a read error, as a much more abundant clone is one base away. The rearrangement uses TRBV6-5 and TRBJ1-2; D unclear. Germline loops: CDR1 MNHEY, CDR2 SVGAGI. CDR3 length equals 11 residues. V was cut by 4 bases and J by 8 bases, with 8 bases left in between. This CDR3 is CASSSDPGYTF. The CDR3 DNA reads TGTGCCAGCAGTTCGGACCCCGGCTACACCTTC.

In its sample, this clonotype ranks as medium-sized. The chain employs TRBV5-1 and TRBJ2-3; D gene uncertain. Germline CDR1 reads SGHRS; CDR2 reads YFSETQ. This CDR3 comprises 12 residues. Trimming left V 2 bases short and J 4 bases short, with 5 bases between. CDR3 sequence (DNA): TGCGCCAGCAGCTTAGAAGCAGATACGCAGTATTTT. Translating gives CASSLEADTQYF.

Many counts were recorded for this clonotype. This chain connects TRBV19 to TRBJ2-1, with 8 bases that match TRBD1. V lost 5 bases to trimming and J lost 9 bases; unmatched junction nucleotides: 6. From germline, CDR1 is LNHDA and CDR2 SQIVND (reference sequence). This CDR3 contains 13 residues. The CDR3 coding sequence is TGTGCCAGTAGTTTCGACAGGGGCGGTGAGCAGTTCTTC. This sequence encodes CASSFDRGGEQFF.

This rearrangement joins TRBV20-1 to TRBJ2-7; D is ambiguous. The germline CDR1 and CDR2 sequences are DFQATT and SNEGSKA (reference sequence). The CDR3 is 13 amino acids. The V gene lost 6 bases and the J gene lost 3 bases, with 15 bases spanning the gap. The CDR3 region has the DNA TGCAGTGCCAGTGGTGGATTTCTCTACGAGCAGTACTTC. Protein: CSASGGFLYEQYF.

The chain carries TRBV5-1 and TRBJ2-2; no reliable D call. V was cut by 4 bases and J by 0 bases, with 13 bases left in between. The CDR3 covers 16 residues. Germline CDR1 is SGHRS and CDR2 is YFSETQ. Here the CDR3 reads CASSARNTANTGELFF. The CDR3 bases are TGCGCCAGCAGCGCGAGGAATACAGCGAACACCGGGGAGCTGTTTTTT. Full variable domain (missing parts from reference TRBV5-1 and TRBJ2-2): KAGVTQTPRYLIKTRGQQVTLSCSPISGHRSVSWYQQTPGQGLQFLFEYFSETQRNKGNFPGRFSGRQFSNSRSEMNVSTLELGDSALYLCASSARNTANTGELFFGEGSRLTVL.

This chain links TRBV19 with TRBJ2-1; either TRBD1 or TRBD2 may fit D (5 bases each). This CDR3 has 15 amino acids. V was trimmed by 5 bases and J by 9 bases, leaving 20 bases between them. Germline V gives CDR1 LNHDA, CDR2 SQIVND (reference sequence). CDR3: CASSGTAEWRSEQFF. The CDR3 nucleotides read TGTGCCAGTAGTGGGACCGCCGAGTGGAGGAGTGAGCAGTTCTTC.

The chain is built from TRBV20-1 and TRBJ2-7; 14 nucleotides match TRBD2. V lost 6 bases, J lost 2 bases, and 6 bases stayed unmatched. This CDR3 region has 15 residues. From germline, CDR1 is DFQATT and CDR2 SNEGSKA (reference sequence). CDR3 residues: CSAPTSGRGPYEQYF. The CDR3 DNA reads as TGCAGTGCCCCGACTAGCGGGAGGGGTCCCTACGAGCAGTACTTC.

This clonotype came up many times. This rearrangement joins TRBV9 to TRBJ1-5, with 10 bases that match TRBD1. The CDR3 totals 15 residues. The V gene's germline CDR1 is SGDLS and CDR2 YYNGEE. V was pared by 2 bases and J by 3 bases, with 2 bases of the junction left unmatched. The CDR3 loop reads CASSVGTGVNQPQHF. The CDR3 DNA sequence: TGTGCCAGCAGCGTGGGGACAGGGGTCAATCAGCCCCAGCATTTT.

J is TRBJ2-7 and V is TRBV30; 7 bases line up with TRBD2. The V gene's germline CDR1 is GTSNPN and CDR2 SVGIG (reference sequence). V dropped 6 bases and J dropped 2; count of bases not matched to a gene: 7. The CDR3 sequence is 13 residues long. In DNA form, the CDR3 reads TGTGCCTGCTTAGAGCGGGGAACCTACGAGCAGTACTTC. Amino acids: CACLERGTYEQYF.

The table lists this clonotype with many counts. Here the CDR3 DNA reads TGCAGTGCTAGGCTAGCGGGATCTGTGGAGACCCAGTACTTC. It specifies CSARLAGSVETQYF. The V gene is TRBV20-1, the J gene TRBJ2-5; 9 bases fit TRBD2. This CDR3 spans 14 amino acids. CDR1 is DFQATT, CDR2 SNEGSKA, per germline (reference sequence). V shed 3 bases and J 5 bases; nucleotides not matched to a gene: 7.